These 12 T cell receptor beta chains were sequenced from one sample in a study of shared clonotypes between healthy human individuals. Data came from immunoSEQ multiplex PCR; TCRdb stores just in-frame clones and leaves some out. The table includes under 300,000 clones, 65% detected once. What was sequenced was memory CD4+ T cells sorted from blood. The subset is: CD45RA-negative fraction. These receptors were collected from a young man in good health.

This clone was recorded a few times. The chain recombines TRBV11-2 with TRBJ2-5; TRBD2 aligns across 7 bases. This CDR3 has 15 residues. Germline V lookup: CDR1 SGHAT, CDR2 FQNNGV. J lost 4 bases, V lost 2 bases, and 7 bases had no gene match. CDR3 DNA: TGTGCCAGCAGCTTACTAGCGGACGGGCGAGAGACCCAGTACTTC. The encoded protein is CASSLLADGRETQYF.

J is TRBJ1-2 and V is TRBV5-4; D might be TRBD1 (6 bases). Germline V gene lookup returns CDR1 SGHNT and CDR2 YYREEE (reference sequence). Trimming shortened V by 3 bases and J by 0 bases, and 12 bases separated the two germline ends. This CDR3 contains 15 residues. The CDR3 spells CASSSVDSANYGYTF. The DNA for the CDR3 is TGTGCCAGCAGCTCCGTGGACAGCGCTAACTATGGCTACACCTTC.

In its sample, this clone was seen a few times. V gene TRBV18 combines with J gene TRBJ1-4; D not certain. The CDR3 totals 12 residues. Trimming stripped 6 bases from V and 7 bases from J, with 9 bases between. CDR1 is KGHSH, CDR2 LQKENI, per germline. CDR3 protein: CASSRPGEKLFF. Written as DNA, the CDR3 is TGTGCCAGCTCGCGACCCGGTGAAAAACTGTTTTTT.

This chain uses TRBV5-1 with TRBJ1-2, with 8 bases aligning to TRBD1. V gave up 4 bases and J gave up 4 bases; unmatched junction bases: 9. CDR3 size: 15 residues. Germline-derived CDR1 and CDR2 are SGHRS and YFSETQ. The CDR3 spells CASSQGQGTFYGYTF. CDR3 nucleotides: TGCGCCAGCAGCCAAGGACAGGGAACGTTCTATGGCTACACCTTC.

This clone appeared a single time. J is TRBJ2-7 and V is TRBV21-1; the table calls TRBD2, which could not be checked here. TRBV21-1 is annotated as a pseudogene. The CDR3 consists of 13 residues. CDR3 nucleotide sequence: TGTGCCACCTCTTTATATGATGAGCACGAGCAGTACTTC. This gives the protein CATSLYDEHEQYF.

The chain links TRBV18 to TRBJ2-2; D not certain. Trimming left V 3 bases short and J 4 bases short, with 9 bases between. CDR3 length: 14 amino acids. Germline V lookup: CDR1 KGHSH, CDR2 LQKENI. The CDR3 spells CASSPSLSTGELFF. CDR3 DNA sequence: TGTGCCAGCTCACCCAGCCTTAGCACCGGGGAGCTGTTTTTT.

The chain joins TRBV6-1 to TRBJ2-1, with D perhaps matching TRBD1 or TRBD2 (6 bases each). Germline-derived CDR1 and CDR2 are MNHNS and SASEGT. The CDR3 is 12 amino acids. V was shortened by 6 bases and J by 8 bases, with 11 bases between the two germline ends. In DNA, the CDR3 is TGTGCCAGCAGAGGGGGGCGCGATGAGCAGTTCTTC. As protein: CASRGGRDEQFF.

This rearrangement joins TRBV19 to TRBJ2-5, with unresolved D. CDR1 LNHDA and CDR2 SQIVND come from the germline V gene (reference sequence). The CDR3 consists of 16 residues. V shed 10 bases and J shed 1 base, with 22 bases lying between them. The CDR3 DNA reads TGTGCCACTGCAATCAACCCGGGTTTCGCCCAAGAGACCCAGTACTTC. Translating gives CATAINPGFAQETQYF.

This clone was counted between two and nine times. This chain uses TRBV19 with TRBJ1-1; D is ambiguous. Trimming took 6 bases from V and 1 from J, leaving 9 bases between them. CDR3 length: 13 amino acids. Per the germline V gene, CDR1 is LNHDA and CDR2 is SQIVND (reference sequence). DNA of the CDR3: TGTGCCAGTAGGAGGAACCCGAACACTGAAGCTTTCTTT. It translates to CASRRNPNTEAFF.

The V call is TRBV4-1, the J call TRBJ2-7, with TRBD1 as a possible D gene (5 bases). The germline gives CDR1 MGHRA, CDR2 YSYEKL. The CDR3 consists of 15 residues. The ends were cut back, 0 bases at V and 3 bases at J, with 12 bases in the middle. As DNA, the CDR3 is TGCGCCAGCAGCCAAGAAAACAGGAACGACTACGAGCAGTACTTC. Translated, it gives CASSQENRNDYEQYF.

This chain uses TRBV5-4 with TRBJ2-5; tentative D call: TRBD2 (7 bases). The germline V gene has CDR1 SGHNT and CDR2 YYREEE (reference sequence). V lost 4 bases and J 4 bases, leaving 20 bases between the germline ends. The CDR3 is 16 amino acids. The CDR3 DNA is TGTGCCAGCAGCCCTAAGGTTGGGGGAGGGGGAGAGACCCAGTACTTC. This sequence encodes CASSPKVGGGGETQYF.

The rearrangement links TRBV19 to TRBJ2-1; tentatively, D is TRBD2 (6 bases). Per germline, CDR1 LNHDA and CDR2 SQIVND (reference sequence). The CDR3 is 15 amino acids. Trimming pared 3 bases from V and 5 bases from J, leaving 14 bases between. The CDR3 nucleotides are TGTGCCAGTAGTATGCCCGGGACTTACAACAATGAGCAGTTCTTC. The encoded protein is CASSMPGTYNNEQFF.